The present TCR beta chain was sequenced within a study of Graves' ophthalmopathy and Graves' hyperthyroidism. Overall study results and limits: Clonotypes were expanded in thyroid at above 0.001 frequency, and most also appeared in blood.

As the template, RNA transcripts were used to amplify TCR beta CDR3 regions. HTBI primers served in a first-round RT-PCR, which a second-round multiplex PCR followed. MiXCR, applied by TCRdb to the multiplex PCR reads, yields one record per CDR3 protein. The sample lists over a million distinct CDR3 sequences, about 40% occurring once. This clonotype was observed many times. The antigen remains unidentified. Germline V gives CDR1 MGHRA, CDR2 YSYEKL. V dropped 1 base and J dropped 5; count of bases not matched to a gene: 6. The CDR3 has 15 residues. Input material: peripheral blood or thyroid tissue (not recorded which). This TCR came from an adult man with Graves' hyperthyroidism. The chain joins TRBV4-1 to TRBJ2-5; TRBD2 matches 8 bases. CDR3 sequence reads: CASSQGPGGMETQYF. CDR3 nucleotide sequence: TGCGCCAGCAGCCAAGGGCCGGGAGGGATGGAGACCCAGTACTTC.